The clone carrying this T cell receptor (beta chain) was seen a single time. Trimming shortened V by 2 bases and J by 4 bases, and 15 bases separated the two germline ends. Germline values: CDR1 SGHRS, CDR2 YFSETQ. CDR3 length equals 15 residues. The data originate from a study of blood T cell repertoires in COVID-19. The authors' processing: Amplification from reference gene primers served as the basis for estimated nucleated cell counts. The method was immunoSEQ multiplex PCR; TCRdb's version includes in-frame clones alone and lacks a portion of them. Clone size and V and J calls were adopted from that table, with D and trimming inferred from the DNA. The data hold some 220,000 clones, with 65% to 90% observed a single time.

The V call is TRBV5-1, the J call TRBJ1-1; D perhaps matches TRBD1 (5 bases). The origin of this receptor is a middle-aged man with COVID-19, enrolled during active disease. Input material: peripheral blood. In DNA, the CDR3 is TGCGCCAGCAGCTTTGGGGGGTTGGAGTCCACTGAAGCTTTCTTT. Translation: CASSFGGLESTEAFF.